This T cell receptor beta chain stems from a study of CD8 T cell repertoires and HIV-1 epitope variants (dated by TCRdb to about 2020). Study-wide context: In separate culture wells, T cells were stimulated with each of twenty-five peptides that represented autologous and known Gag and Nef epitope variants. Control conditions included a CMV, EBV and flu peptide pool, the Ebola AY9 epitope as negative control, and a no-peptide well. Three Gag epitope families and Nef HW9 and YT9 were included among the tested epitopes. T cells were enriched with the EasySep Human T Cell Enrichment Kit and co-cultured with equal numbers of autologous T cell-negative cells as antigen-presenting cells. Cultures ran for 9 to 11 days in IMDM with gentamicin, with half-media changes on days 3 and 7 adding IL-2, IL-7 and IL-15. A 1M T cell aliquot was kept as an uncultured baseline condition, separate from the roughly 90 T cell cultures. A total of around 83 T cell cultures were run, with each culture condition performed in triplicate except for one peptide, which was performed in duplicate.

CDR1 SNHLY and CDR2 FYNNEI were looked up in the germline V gene. V loses 4 bases of germline sequence and J loses 3 bases, and the interval between the two ends is 13 bases. Its CDR3 holds 15 amino acids, cysteine through phenylalanine. The read is trimmed to its CDR3 DNA, 45 bases read in frame from base 1. Sequencing of TCR beta CDR3 regions was performed at survey depth on the immunoSEQ platform. The QIAamp DNA micro kit was used to extract genomic DNA from every cultured and uncultured CD8+ T cell population. On the study's bioinformatics: Samples with fewer than 5,000 productive reads were excluded, which removed about 7% of the roughly 75 HIV peptide-stimulated cultures. Sequences were trimmed to CDR3 by a MANAFEST web app, and nonproductive sequences, CDR3s under 5 amino acids, and sequences not starting with C or ending with F/W were removed. Clonotypes were classified as antigen-specific only if expansion was observed in at least 2 of 3 replicates versus the no-peptide control at FDR 0.01, only within one epitope family. In addition, a specific clonotype needed a frequency at least fivefold higher than in wells stimulated with peptides from other epitope families. TCRdb mirrors the immuneACCESS table, restricted to in-frame sequences. Some clones are absent from its copies; in checked studies, under half trace to an unresolved V gene, and the reason for the others is unknown. That table is the source of V, J and clone size, and D and trimming were worked out from the DNA. Recorded for this sample are tens of thousands of clones; around 75% of them occurred a single time. The top ten constitute more than 25% of the sample.

Paper-wide results and their limitations: Nine antigen-specific TCR beta clonotypes were identified, and about 6 of them appeared cross-reactive for autologous or known escape epitope variants. Roughly five clonotypes recognized the Nef KF9 family and one clonotype recognized the HW9 family, while no responses to the TAALDMSHF plasma variant were seen. The assay could identify only TCR beta chains and pointed to proliferation in response to antigen, not to T cell function or cytokine profile.

The EasySep Human CD8+ T Cell Enrichment Kit was used on day 10 to isolate CD8+ T cells from every culture. Worth noting for this clone: Its antigen target is currently unknown. Within one base of it there is no much larger clone, and no base qualities were kept.

The clonotype was recovered from a male donor with HIV. Sequencing input: uncultured baseline CD8+ T cells from peripheral blood mononuclear cells (PBMCs). The chain employs TRBV2 and TRBJ2-4, with the D gene call left open. For the CDR3, the sequence is CASSVSALGKNIQYF. Read as DNA, the sequence is TGTGCCAGCAGTGTCTCGGCTCTTGGCAAAAACATTCAGTACTTC.